The 4 T cell receptor beta chains below come from one sample, sequenced in a study of cytomegalovirus exposure and HLA in healthy donors. Both 60 Vbeta primers and 13 Jbeta primers went into the PCR. Assay used: immunoSEQ multiplex PCR; TCRdb lists only in-frame clones, some missing. This sample has fewer than 250,000 clones; approximately 80% occur once, and the top ten carry roughly 10%. The sequencing sample was made of PBMCs. The origin of the receptors is a woman aged 45-65 years in good health and CMV-seropositive.

This chain links TRBV5-1 with TRBJ1-3, with 9 bases matching TRBD1. This CDR3 contains 16 residues. Germline values: CDR1 SGHRS, CDR2 YFSETQ. After removal of 2 bases from V and 4 bases from J, the junction contained 7 bases not matched to a gene. The CDR3 nucleotides read TGCGCCAGCAGCTTAGCCACAGGGGGCTTCGGAAACACCATATATTTT. Its translation: CASSLATGGFGNTIYF.

CDR3 amino acids: CASSQSDRGRINEQFF. DNA for the CDR3: TGCGCCAGCAGTCAATCGGATAGGGGGCGTATCAATGAGCAGTTCTTC. The chain is built from TRBV23-1 and TRBJ2-1; 7 positions agree with TRBD1. TRBV23-1 is noted as an ORF with a role that remains uncertain. CDR3 length equals 16 residues. V shed 0 bases, J shed 6 bases, and the junction held 8 bases outside the gene matches.

The CDR3 region is CASRRGLVTEAFF. For the CDR3, the DNA is TGTGCCAGCCGGAGGGGGCTGGTCACTGAAGCTTTCTTT. This chain joins TRBV7-9 and TRBJ1-1; TRBD1 aligns across 7 bases. Germline V gives CDR1 SEHNR, CDR2 FQNEAQ (reference sequence). This CDR3 region has 13 residues. With V trimmed by 8 bases and J by 4 bases, 7 bases remained unmatched.

The chain uses TRBV28 and TRBJ1-5; TRBD1 is a possible D gene (6 bases). Trimming shortened V by 6 bases and J by 4 bases, and 19 bases separated the two germline ends. Germline CDR1 MDHEN, CDR2 SYDVKM. The CDR3 totals 16 residues. The chain's CDR3 is CASSRSPTGPNQPQHF. Here the CDR3 DNA reads TGTGCCAGCAGCCGATCCCCGACAGGACCGAATCAGCCCCAGCATTTT.